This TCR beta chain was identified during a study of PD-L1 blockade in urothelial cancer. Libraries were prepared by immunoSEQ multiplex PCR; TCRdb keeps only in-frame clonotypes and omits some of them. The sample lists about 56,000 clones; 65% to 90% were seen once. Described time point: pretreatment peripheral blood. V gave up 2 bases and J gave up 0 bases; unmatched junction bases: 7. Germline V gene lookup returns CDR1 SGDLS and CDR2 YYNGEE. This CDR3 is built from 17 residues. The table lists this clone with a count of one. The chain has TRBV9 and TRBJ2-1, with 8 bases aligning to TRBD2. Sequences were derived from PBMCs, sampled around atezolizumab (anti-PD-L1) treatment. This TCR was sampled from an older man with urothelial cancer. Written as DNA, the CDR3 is TGTGCCAGCAGCGTGGGGACTAGAGGGACCTCCTACAATGAGCAGTTCTTC. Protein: CASSVGTRGTSYNEQFF.